Listed here is a single TCR beta chain. This clonotype was recorded at least ten times. No antigen is known for it. Per-base qualities were not stored, and no clone one base away is much larger. This sample was taken from a study (dated by TCRdb to the mid-2010s). Regarding the complete study: The study examined whether tumor-infiltrating Tregs in breast cancer are drawn from blood Tregs or arise in situ by conversion from other CD4+ T cell subsets. Study-wide findings and limitations: Tumor memory CD4+ T cell TCR gene usage was found to cluster with blood and lymph node memory CD4+ cells and with lymph node naive CD4+ cells. Validation in the larger cohort was restricted to a single TCR beta V-J rearrangement rather than whole repertoires. The greatest overlap of tumor-infiltrating Treg TCR alpha and beta sequences was with tumor naive CD4+ T cells, followed next by blood naive CD4+ T cells.

Trimming costs V 1 base and J 1 base, and their ends lie 7 bases apart. The CDR3, cysteine through phenylalanine, is 14 amino acids long. Only the CDR3 DNA stays, 42 bases, in frame from base 1. The germline V gene (reference sequence) sets CDR1 to SEHNR and CDR2 to FQNEAQ. Cells that were CD4+CD25+CD127-/low were isolated as Tregs. Tregs, naive and memory CD4+ T cells from tumor, blood and ipsilateral draining lymph nodes of five breast cancer patients underwent full-length TCR alpha and beta sequencing. Tumor tissue and lymph nodes obtained from ipsilateral axillary dissection were perfused with PBS, minced and then digested with collagenase I and hyaluronidase. A purity exceeding 90% was confirmed by FACS for the sorted cell populations. Full-length TCR variable regions were amplified by 5' RACE PCR using constant-region reverse primers, and then by semi-nested PCR using Nested Universal Primer A. Using the ReliaPrep RNA Cell Miniprep System, total RNA was extracted, and the SMARTer RACE 5'/3' Kit was then used to reverse transcribe the RNA into 5'RACE-ready cDNA. Multiplex adaptors were used to barcode full-length TCR alpha and beta libraries, and the barcoded libraries were sequenced on an Illumina MiSeq. In the authors' own workflow: For each of nine subset-tissue groups, sequencing data from the five patients were pooled, and the groups were compared by unsupervised clustering of TCR gene usage. The Morisita-Horn index, with shared sequences weighted by their contribution to each repertoire, was used to calculate repertoire similarity. The raw public reads went through TCRdb reprocessing: fastp at Q25, MiXCR clone calling, in-frame beta chains kept. Rows merge per CDR3 protein into single entries with the most common DNA and genes. TCRdb's processing, not the authors', yielded these V and J calls. The sample includes around 30,000 distinct CDR3 sequences, with 25% to 30% observed a single time. Approximately 2.1% of the sample is in the top ten clones.

The sequence links TRBV7-9 to TRBJ1-1; confidence is insufficient to name the D gene. The source of this sequence is a female donor with breast cancer. Sequencing was carried out using tumor-infiltrating Tregs sorted from the breast tumor. DNA sequence: TGTGCCAGCAGCTTAGTCCAACCGAACACTGAAGCTTTCTTT. This translates into CASSLVQPNTEAFF.